The present entry profiles one TCR beta chain with its context. Primed by a sample-barcoded 5' primer and a J-beta primer mix, a second PCR proceeded for roughly 6 to 12 cycles. A single record per CDR3 protein comes from TCRdb applying MiXCR to the 5' RACE reads. The table shows about 720,000 distinct CDR3 sequences, with about 20% occurring only once. This sample was included in a study of blood T cells in healthy people across ages. V was pared by 4 bases and J by 6 bases, with 6 bases of the junction left unmatched. This CDR3 spans 14 amino acids. Isolation of PBMCs gave at least 7 million cells per sample.

The chain carries TRBV12-3 or TRBV12-4 and TRBJ1-5; TRBD1 aligns across 7 bases. This clonotype was obtained from a man between 65 and 80 years old in good health. The sample was blood. Here the CDR3 DNA reads TGTGCCAGCAGTTCTGACAGGGACTCTCAGCCCCAGCATTTT. It translates to CASSSDRDSQPQHF.